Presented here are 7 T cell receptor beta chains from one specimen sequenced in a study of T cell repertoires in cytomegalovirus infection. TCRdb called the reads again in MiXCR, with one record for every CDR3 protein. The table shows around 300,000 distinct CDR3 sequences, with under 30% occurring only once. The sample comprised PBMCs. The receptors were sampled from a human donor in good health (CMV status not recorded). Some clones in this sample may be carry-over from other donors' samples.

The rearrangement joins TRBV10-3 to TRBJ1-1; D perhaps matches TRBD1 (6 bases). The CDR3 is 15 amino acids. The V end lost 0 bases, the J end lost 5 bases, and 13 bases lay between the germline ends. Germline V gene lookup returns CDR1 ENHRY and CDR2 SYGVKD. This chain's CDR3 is CAISESGRGGTEAFF. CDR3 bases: TGTGCCATCAGTGAGTCGGGCAGGGGCGGTACTGAAGCTTTCTTT.

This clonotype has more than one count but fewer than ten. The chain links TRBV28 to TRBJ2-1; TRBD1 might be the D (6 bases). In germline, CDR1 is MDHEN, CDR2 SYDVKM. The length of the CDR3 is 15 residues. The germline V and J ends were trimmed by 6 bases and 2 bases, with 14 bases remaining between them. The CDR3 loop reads CASRTGGVAYNEQFF. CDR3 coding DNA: TGTGCCAGCAGGACAGGAGGAGTCGCCTACAATGAGCAGTTCTTC. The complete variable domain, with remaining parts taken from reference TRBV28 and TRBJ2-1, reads DVKVTQSSRYLVKRTGEKVFLECVQDMDHENMFWYRQDPGLGLRLIYFSYDVKMKEKGDIPEGYSVSREKKERFSLILESASTNQTSMYLCASRTGGVAYNEQFFGPGTRLTVL.

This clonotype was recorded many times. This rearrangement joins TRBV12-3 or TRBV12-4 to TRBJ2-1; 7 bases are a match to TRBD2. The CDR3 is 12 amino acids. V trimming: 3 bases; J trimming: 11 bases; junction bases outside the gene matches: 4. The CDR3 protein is CASSFPSGKQFF. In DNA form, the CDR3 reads TGTGCCAGCAGTTTCCCCAGCGGGAAGCAGTTCTTC.

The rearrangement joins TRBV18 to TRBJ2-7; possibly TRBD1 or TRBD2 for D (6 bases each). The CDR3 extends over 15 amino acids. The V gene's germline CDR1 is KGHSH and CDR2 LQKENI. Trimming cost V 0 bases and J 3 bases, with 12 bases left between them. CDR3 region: CASSPPEQGGYEQYF. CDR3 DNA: TGTGCCAGCTCACCACCGGAACAGGGAGGCTACGAGCAGTACTTC.

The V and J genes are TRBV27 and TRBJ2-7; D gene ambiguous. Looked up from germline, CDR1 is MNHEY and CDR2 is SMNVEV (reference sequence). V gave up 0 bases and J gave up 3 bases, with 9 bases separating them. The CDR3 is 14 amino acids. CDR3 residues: CASSLSVANYEQYF. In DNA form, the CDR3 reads TGTGCCAGCAGTTTATCTGTAGCAAACTACGAGCAGTACTTC.

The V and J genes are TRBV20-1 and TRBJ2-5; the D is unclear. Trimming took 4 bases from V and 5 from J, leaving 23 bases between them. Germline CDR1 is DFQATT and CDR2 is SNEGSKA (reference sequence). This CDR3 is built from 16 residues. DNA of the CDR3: TGCAGTGCTATCGTAGCAACGGTTATGAATTGGGAGACCCAGTACTTC. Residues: CSAIVATVMNWETQYF.

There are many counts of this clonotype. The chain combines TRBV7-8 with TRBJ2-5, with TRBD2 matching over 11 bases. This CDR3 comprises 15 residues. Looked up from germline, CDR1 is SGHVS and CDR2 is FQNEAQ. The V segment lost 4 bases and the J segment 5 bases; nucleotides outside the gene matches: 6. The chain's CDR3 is CASSSPLAGGETQYF. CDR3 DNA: TGTGCCAGCAGCTCTCCTCTAGCGGGAGGTGAGACCCAGTACTTC.